The clone carrying this T cell receptor beta chain was seen many times. Its matching antigen is unknown. This record comes from a study of T cells in Graves' hyperthyroidism and ophthalmopathy. Study summary: Before any treatment, at initial diagnosis, peripheral blood was collected. Study results and limitations: Blood held most thyroid clonotypes expanded above 0.001 frequency.

Amplification targeted TCR beta CDR3 regions from RNA transcripts. The primer set for the first-round RT-PCR of the TCR CDR3 was HTBI. TCRdb re-called the multiplex PCR reads with MiXCR, one entry per CDR3 protein. The sample contains around 580,000 distinct CDR3 sequences, 15% to 20% of which appear only once. CDR1 and CDR2 (germline): SGHRS, YFSETQ. V dropped 0 bases and J dropped 0 bases, with 10 bases sitting between them. This CDR3 comprises 16 residues. Patients aged 18 to 65 with hyperthyroidism were newly diagnosed, with duration under 2 months. Orbital computed tomography, thyroid ultrasound, serum thyroxine and TRAb, and clinical symptoms together informed the diagnoses.

The specimen sequenced was blood. This chain links TRBV5-1 with TRBJ2-1, with unresolved D. The TCR was taken from a woman aged 18 to 35 with Graves' hyperthyroidism. CDR3: CASSLGSSSSYNEQFF. The CDR3, as DNA: TGCGCCAGCAGCTTGGGGAGTTCGAGCTCCTACAATGAGCAGTTCTTC.